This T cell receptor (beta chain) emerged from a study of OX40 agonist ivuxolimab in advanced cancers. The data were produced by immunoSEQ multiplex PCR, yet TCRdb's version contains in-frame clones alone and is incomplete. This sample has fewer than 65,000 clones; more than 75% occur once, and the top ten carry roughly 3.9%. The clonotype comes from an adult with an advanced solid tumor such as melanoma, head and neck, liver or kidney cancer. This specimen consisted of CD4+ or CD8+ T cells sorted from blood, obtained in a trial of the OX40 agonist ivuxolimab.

CDR3 sequence reads: CASSVAGEVLTGELFF. As DNA, the CDR3 is TGTGCCAGCAGCGTTGCAGGGGAAGTTCTCACCGGGGAGCTGTTTTTT. The rearrangement uses TRBV9 and TRBJ2-2; weak D call: TRBD1 (6 bases). Trimming removed 2 bases from V and 4 bases from J, with 15 bases in between. Germline V lookup: CDR1 SGDLS, CDR2 YYNGEE. This CDR3 is 16 amino acids long. The full variable domain, completed using reference TRBV9 and TRBJ2-2, is DSGVTQTPKHLITATGQRVTLRCSPRSGDLSVYWYQQSLDQGLQFLIQYYNGEERAKGNILERFSAQQFPDLHSELNLSSLELGDSALYFCASSVAGEVLTGELFFGEGSRLTVL.